The 20 T cell receptor beta chains below all came from one sample that was sequenced in a study of radiotherapy plus CTLA-4 blockade in lung cancer. Clones were sequenced by immunoSEQ multiplex PCR, and TCRdb holds only the in-frame ones, with some missing. The data show tens of thousands of clones, 75% seen once. Sequenced here: peripheral blood, sampled from a patient treated with radiotherapy plus ipilimumab. These TCRs come from a human donor with non-small cell lung cancer who had stable disease on radiotherapy plus ipilimumab.

The genes are TRBV11-3 and TRBJ1-5; the match to TRBD1 covers 7 bases. The CDR3 has 20 amino acids. Germline V lookup: CDR1 SGHNT, CDR2 YENEEA. Losses at the gene ends were 3 bases for V and 2 bases for J; bases not matched to a gene: 19. The CDR3 reads CASSLAPGTETSSGNQPQHF. The CDR3 region has the DNA TGTGCCAGCAGCTTGGCTCCCGGGACAGAAACAAGCTCAGGCAATCAGCCCCAGCATTTT. The complete variable domain, with remaining parts taken from reference TRBV11-3 and TRBJ1-5, reads EAGVVQSPRYKIIEKKQPVAFWCNPISGHNTLYWYLQNLGQGPELLIRYENEEAVDDSQLPKDRFSAERLKGVDSTLKIQPAELGDSAVYLCASSLAPGTETSSGNQPQHFGDGTRLSIL.

The chain carries TRBV7-9 and TRBJ1-1; 10 positions match TRBD1. J gave up 1 base and V 5 bases, and 7 bases lay outside the gene matches. The CDR3 covers 16 residues. The germline CDR1 and CDR2 sequences are SEHNR and FQNEAQ (reference sequence). CDR3 in amino acids: CASSLRDRGPNTEAFF. The CDR3 DNA reads as TGTGCCAGCAGCCTCCGCGACAGGGGGCCGAACACTGAAGCTTTCTTT. The variable domain in full, completed from reference TRBV7-9 and TRBJ1-1, reads DTGVSQNPRHKITKRGQNVTFRCDPISEHNRLYWYRQTLGQGPEFLTYFQNEAQLEKSRLLSDRFSAERPKGSFSTLEIQRTEQGDSAMYLCASSLRDRGPNTEAFFGQGTRLTVV.

The chain recombines TRBV19 with TRBJ1-5; D is unresolved. CDR1 LNHDA and CDR2 SQIVND come from the germline V gene (reference sequence). The CDR3 is 18 amino acids. Trimming stripped 6 bases from V and 5 bases from J, with 26 bases between. For the CDR3, the DNA is TGTGCCAGTAGCCCATATTCCGGAGGAGCGCCTGGGTATCAGCCCCAGCATTTT. It encodes CASSPYSGGAPGYQPQHF.

The chain has TRBV9 and TRBJ2-7, with 8 nucleotides matching TRBD1. Germline CDR1 is SGDLS and CDR2 is YYNGEE. The CDR3 sequence is 14 residues long. The trim removed 3 bases at V and 4 bases at J, leaving 6 bases unmatched. The CDR3 here is CASSARDRSYEQYF. The CDR3 DNA sequence: TGTGCCAGCAGCGCACGGGACAGGTCTTACGAGCAGTACTTC. The whole variable domain, remainder taken from reference TRBV9 and TRBJ2-7, is DSGVTQTPKHLITATGQRVTLRCSPRSGDLSVYWYQQSLDQGLQFLIQYYNGEERAKGNILERFSAQQFPDLHSELNLSSLELGDSALYFCASSARDRSYEQYFGPGTRLTVT.

This rearrangement joins TRBV5-1 to TRBJ1-1; no clear D gene. CDR1 SGHRS and CDR2 YFSETQ come from the germline V gene. V was clipped by 4 bases and J by 7 bases, with 11 bases between them. The CDR3 extends over 12 amino acids. The CDR3 spells CASSEAEDEAFF. CDR3 in DNA: TGCGCCAGCAGCGAGGCAGAGGATGAAGCTTTCTTT.

The chain carries TRBV29-1 and TRBJ2-3, with TRBD2 matching over 9 bases. CDR3 length equals 13 residues. The V segment lost 6 bases and the J segment 2 bases; nucleotides outside the gene matches: 3. The germline V gene has CDR1 SQVTM and CDR2 ANQGSEA. CDR3 in DNA: TGCAGCGTGGGCGGGGGGGTCACAGATACGCAGTATTTT. Amino acids: CSVGGGVTDTQYF.

This clone was observed a few times. The chain is built from TRBV7-8 and TRBJ2-6; D possibly corresponds to TRBD1 (5 bases). The CDR3 totals 16 residues. In germline, CDR1 is SGHVS, CDR2 FQNEAQ. Trimming left V 5 bases short and J 4 bases short, with 15 bases between. As DNA, the CDR3 is TGTGCCAGCAGCCGGTTTACAGGTCCCGGGGCCAACGTCCTGACTTTC. This sequence encodes CASSRFTGPGANVLTF.

The rearrangement uses TRBV5-1 and TRBJ1-4; 12 bases align to TRBD1. Germline CDR1 reads SGHRS; CDR2 reads YFSETQ. J gave up 8 bases and V 1 base, and 6 bases lay outside the gene matches. The CDR3 is made up of 16 amino acids. CDR3 in DNA: TGCGCCAGCAGCTTGAGGGGACAGGGGGCAAAAGAAAAACTGTTTTTT. Residues: CASSLRGQGAKEKLFF.

V gene TRBV5-8 combines with J gene TRBJ1-5; 9 bases are shared with TRBD1. This CDR3 region has 15 residues. Germline V lookup: CDR1 SGHTS, CDR2 YDEGEE. The trim removed 4 bases at V and 6 bases at J, leaving 8 bases unmatched. The CDR3 reads CASSPGTGFGQPQHF. DNA for the CDR3: TGTGCCAGCAGCCCCGGGACAGGGTTTGGTCAGCCCCAGCATTTT.

This clone was seen more than once but under ten times. This chain joins TRBV6-1 and TRBJ2-1; no firm D call. Germline V lookup: CDR1 MNHNS, CDR2 SASEGT. This CDR3 is 12 amino acids long. The V gene lost 2 bases and the J gene lost 8 bases, with 7 bases spanning the gap. The CDR3 DNA sequence: TGTGCCAGCAGTGAATTCAGCGATGAGCAGTTCTTC. Amino acids: CASSEFSDEQFF.

The chain joins TRBV18 to TRBJ1-1; no clear D. Trimming removed 2 bases at V and 0 bases at J, with 7 bases between. The CDR3 totals 14 residues. Germline CDR1 is KGHSH and CDR2 is LQKENI. CDR3 in amino acids: CASSPTAMNTEAFF. The CDR3 nucleotides are TGTGCCAGCTCACCAACAGCTATGAACACTGAAGCTTTCTTT. Filled out from reference TRBV18 and TRBJ1-1, the complete variable domain reads NAGVMQNPRHLVRRRGQEARLRCSPMKGHSHVYWYRQLPEEGLKFMVYLQKENIIDESGMPKERFSAEFPKEGPSILRIQQVVRGDSAAYFCASSPTAMNTEAFFGQGTRLTVV.

The chain has TRBV5-5 and TRBJ1-2, with a weak D call TRBD1 (6 bases). The length of the CDR3 is 15 residues. V lost 1 base and J 3 bases, leaving 13 bases between the germline ends. Germline V gene data show CDR1 as SGHKS and CDR2 as YYEKEE (reference sequence). CDR3 protein: CASSLPRQDDYGYTF. For the CDR3, the DNA is TGTGCCAGCAGCTTGCCTCGACAGGACGACTATGGCTACACCTTC.

This chain uses TRBV30 with TRBJ1-3, with D possibly TRBD1 on 6 matching bases. The germline CDR1 and CDR2 sequences are GTSNPN and SVGIG (reference sequence). The CDR3 is made up of 14 amino acids. V was shortened by 3 bases and J by 0 bases, with 9 bases between the two germline ends. In DNA, the CDR3 is TGTGCCTGGAGCGGGGGGCACTCTGGAAACACCATATATTTT. Its translation is CAWSGGHSGNTIYF.

This clone was seen just once. The V and J genes are TRBV19 and TRBJ2-3; 9 bases are a match to TRBD1. CDR3 length equals 15 residues. The junction had 11 bases not matched to a gene; V was cut back by 7 bases and J by 6 bases. The germline CDR1 and CDR2 sequences are LNHDA and SQIVND (reference sequence). As DNA, the CDR3 is TGTGCCAGTATGGGGGGACAGGGCTTCACGGATACGCAGTATTTT. Protein: CASMGGQGFTDTQYF.

The chain joins TRBV7-2 to TRBJ2-5; tentative D call: TRBD2 (6 bases). V was clipped by 5 bases and J by 1 base, with 11 bases between them. Germline CDR1 reads SGHTA; CDR2 reads FQGNSA. The CDR3 has 14 amino acids. The CDR3 coding sequence is TGTGCCAGCAGCGTGGGAGGTGCCCAAGAGACCCAGTACTTC. Amino acids: CASSVGGAQETQYF.

The V gene is TRBV29-1, the J gene TRBJ2-3; 9 nucleotides line up with TRBD2. The germline gives CDR1 SQVTM, CDR2 ANQGSEA. This CDR3 contains 15 residues. With 6 bases clipped from V and 4 bases from J, the junction kept 11 bases outside the gene matches. The CDR3, as DNA: TGCAGCGTAAAGGGACTAGCATCGGGGTCAGATACGCAGTATTTT. This gives the protein CSVKGLASGSDTQYF.

The DNA for the CDR3 is TGCGCCAGCAGCCAAGAAAGTAGGGTGGGGACTAGCGGGGTAAGGGAGACCCAGTACTTC. It is translated as CASSQESRVGTSGVRETQYF. The chain joins TRBV4-1 to TRBJ2-5; 13 bases map to TRBD2. Germline CDR1 and CDR2: MGHRA and YSYEKL. J lost 5 bases, V lost 0 bases, and 15 bases had no gene match. The CDR3 has 20 amino acids.

V usage is TRBV4-2 and J usage is TRBJ1-4, with TRBD1 identical over 7 bases. Germline trimming cut 4 bases from V and 4 bases from J; bases unmatched to any gene: 6. The CDR3 runs to 15 residues. The V gene's germline CDR1 is LGHNA and CDR2 YNFKEQ. The CDR3 is CASSRRDRSNEKLFF. The CDR3 DNA sequence: TGTGCCAGCAGCCGCCGGGACAGAAGTAATGAAAAACTGTTTTTT.

The V and J genes are TRBV7-2 and TRBJ2-2; 10 bases are shared with TRBD1. The CDR3 length is 15 residues. Germline loops: CDR1 SGHTA, CDR2 FQGNSA. The V gene end was trimmed by 6 bases and the J gene end by 6 bases; junction bases not matched to a gene: 7. In DNA, the CDR3 is TGTGCCAGCAGTTTGGGGACAGGGGTATCCGGGGAGCTGTTTTTT. Translation gives CASSLGTGVSGELFF.

This sequence joins TRBV5-1 and TRBJ1-5; D remains unclear. V gave up 4 bases and J gave up 7 bases, with 15 bases separating them. The V gene's germline CDR1 is SGHRS and CDR2 YFSETQ. The CDR3 totals 14 residues. This CDR3 reads CASSPSGATQPQHF. CDR3 coding DNA: TGCGCCAGCAGCCCTTCGGGAGCGACCCAGCCCCAGCATTTT.